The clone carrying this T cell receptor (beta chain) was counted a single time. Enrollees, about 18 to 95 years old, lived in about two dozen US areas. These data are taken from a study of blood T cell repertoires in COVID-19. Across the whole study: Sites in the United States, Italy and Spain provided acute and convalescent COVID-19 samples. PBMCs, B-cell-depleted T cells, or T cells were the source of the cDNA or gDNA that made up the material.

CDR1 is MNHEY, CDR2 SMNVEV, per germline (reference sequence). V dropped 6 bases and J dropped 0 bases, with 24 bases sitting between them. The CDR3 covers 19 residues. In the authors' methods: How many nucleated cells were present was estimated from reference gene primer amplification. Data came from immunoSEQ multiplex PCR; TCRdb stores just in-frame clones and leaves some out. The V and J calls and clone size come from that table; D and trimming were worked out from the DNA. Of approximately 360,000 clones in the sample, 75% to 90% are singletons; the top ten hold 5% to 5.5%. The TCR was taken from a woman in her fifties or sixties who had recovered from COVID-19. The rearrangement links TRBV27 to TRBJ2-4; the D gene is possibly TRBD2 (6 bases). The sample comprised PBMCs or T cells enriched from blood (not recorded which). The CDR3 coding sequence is TGTGCCAGCAGGGGGGACCGGGACTTTTTCCCGGTAGCCAAAAACATTCAGTACTTC. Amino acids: CASRGDRDFFPVAKNIQYF.